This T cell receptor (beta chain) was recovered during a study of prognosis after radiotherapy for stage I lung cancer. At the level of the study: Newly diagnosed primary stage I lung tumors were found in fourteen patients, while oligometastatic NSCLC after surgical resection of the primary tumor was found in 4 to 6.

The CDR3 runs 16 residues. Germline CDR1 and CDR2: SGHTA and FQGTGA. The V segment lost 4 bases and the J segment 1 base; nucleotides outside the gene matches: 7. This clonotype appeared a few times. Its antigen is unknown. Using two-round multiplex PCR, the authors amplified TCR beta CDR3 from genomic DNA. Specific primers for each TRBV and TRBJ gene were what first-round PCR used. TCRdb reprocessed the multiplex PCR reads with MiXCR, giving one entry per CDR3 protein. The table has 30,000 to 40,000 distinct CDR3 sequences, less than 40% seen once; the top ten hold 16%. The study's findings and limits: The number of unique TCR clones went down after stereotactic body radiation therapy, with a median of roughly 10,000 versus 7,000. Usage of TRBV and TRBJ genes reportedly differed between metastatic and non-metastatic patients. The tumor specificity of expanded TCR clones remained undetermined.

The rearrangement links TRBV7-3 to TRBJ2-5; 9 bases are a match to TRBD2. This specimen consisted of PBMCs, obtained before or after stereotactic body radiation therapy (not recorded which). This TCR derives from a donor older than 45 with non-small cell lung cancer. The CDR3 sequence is CASSSGASGVQETQYF. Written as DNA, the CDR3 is TGTGCCAGCAGCTCGGGGGCTAGCGGGGTCCAAGAGACCCAGTACTTC.